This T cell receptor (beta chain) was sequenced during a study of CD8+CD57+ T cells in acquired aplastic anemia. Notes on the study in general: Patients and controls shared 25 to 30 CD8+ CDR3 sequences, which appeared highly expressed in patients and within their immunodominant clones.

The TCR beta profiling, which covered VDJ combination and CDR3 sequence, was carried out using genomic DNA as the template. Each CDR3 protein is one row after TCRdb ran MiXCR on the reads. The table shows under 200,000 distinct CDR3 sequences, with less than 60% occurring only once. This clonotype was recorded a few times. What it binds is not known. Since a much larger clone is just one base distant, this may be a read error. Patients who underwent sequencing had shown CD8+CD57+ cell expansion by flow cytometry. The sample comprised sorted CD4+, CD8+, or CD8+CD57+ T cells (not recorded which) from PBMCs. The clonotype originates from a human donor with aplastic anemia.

CDR3 in amino acids: CASSRDRANERLFF. The CDR3 DNA is TGTGCCAGCAGCCGGGATAGGGCTAATGAAAGACTGTTTTTT. J is TRBJ1-4 and V is TRBV7-9; D unresolved. The germline V gene has CDR1 SEHNR and CDR2 FQNEAQ (reference sequence). This CDR3 spans 14 amino acids.